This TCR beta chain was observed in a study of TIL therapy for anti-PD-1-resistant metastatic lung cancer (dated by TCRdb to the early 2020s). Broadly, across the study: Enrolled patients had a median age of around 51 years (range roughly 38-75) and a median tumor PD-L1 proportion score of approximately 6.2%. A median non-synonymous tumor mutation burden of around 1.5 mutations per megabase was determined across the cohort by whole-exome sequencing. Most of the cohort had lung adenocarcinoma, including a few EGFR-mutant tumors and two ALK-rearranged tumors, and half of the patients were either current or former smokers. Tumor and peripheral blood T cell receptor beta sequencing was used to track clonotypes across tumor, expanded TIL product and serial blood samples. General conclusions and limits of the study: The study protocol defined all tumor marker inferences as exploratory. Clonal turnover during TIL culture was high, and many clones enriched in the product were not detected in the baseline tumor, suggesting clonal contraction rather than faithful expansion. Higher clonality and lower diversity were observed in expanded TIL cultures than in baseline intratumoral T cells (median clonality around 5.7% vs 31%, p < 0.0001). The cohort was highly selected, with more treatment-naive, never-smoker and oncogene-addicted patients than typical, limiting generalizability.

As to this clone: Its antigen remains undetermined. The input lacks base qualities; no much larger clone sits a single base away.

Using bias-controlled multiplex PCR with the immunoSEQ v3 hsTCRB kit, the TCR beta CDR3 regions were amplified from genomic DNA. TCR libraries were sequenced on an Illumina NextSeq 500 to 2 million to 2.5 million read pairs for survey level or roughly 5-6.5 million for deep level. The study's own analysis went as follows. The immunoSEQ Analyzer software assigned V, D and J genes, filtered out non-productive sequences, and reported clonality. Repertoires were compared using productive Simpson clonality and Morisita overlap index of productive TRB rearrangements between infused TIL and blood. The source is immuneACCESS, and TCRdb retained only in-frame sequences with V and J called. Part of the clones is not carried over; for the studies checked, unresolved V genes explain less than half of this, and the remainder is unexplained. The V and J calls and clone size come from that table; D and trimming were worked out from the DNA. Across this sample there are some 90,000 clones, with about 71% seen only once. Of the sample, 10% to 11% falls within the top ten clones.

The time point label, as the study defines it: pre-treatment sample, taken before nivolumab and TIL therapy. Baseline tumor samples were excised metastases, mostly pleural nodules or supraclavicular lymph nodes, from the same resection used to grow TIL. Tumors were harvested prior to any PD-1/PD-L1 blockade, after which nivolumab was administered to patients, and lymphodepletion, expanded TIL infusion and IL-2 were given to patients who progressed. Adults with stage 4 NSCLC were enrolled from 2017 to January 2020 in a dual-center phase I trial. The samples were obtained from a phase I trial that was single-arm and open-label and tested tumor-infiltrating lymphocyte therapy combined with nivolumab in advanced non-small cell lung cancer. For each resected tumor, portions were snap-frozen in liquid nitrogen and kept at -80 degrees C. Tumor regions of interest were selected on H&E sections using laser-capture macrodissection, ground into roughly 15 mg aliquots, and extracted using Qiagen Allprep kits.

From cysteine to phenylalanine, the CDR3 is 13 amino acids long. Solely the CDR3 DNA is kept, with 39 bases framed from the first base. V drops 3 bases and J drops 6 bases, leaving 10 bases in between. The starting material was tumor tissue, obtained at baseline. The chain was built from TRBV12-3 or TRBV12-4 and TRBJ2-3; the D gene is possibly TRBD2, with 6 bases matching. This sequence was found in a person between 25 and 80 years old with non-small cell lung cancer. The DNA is TGTGCCAGCAGTTTCGGGGGAACCGATACGCAGTATTTT. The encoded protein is CASSFGGTDTQYF.